Shown below are 14 T cell receptor beta chains from a single sample sequenced in a study of blood T cell repertoires in COVID-19. Some clones are missing from TCRdb's copy, which holds only in-frame ones; the method was immunoSEQ multiplex PCR. Among approximately 400,000 clones listed, approximately 90% were seen once. Sequencing used PBMCs or T cells enriched from blood (not recorded which). The receptors here all came from a woman aged 18-30 years who had recovered from COVID-19.

DNA of the CDR3: TGCAGCGTTGACGCTAACTATGGCTACACCTTC. This translates into CSVDANYGYTF. The chain has TRBV29-1 and TRBJ1-2; no clear D. Deletions cut 3 bases from V and 0 bases from J, with 2 bases between. Per germline, CDR1 SQVTM and CDR2 ANQGSEA. CDR3 length: 11 residues.

This chain joins TRBV10-3 and TRBJ1-2; D is uncertain. Germline V gene data show CDR1 as ENHRY and CDR2 as SYGVKD. Trimming took 6 bases from V and 5 from J, leaving 16 bases between them. The CDR3 is 14 residues long. The CDR3 loop is CAISDRGPRYGYTF. CDR3 sequence (DNA): TGTGCCATCAGCGATCGCGGGCCCCGTTATGGCTACACCTTC.

The rearrangement uses TRBV3-1 (or the pseudogene TRBV3-2) and TRBJ2-7; tentatively, D is TRBD1 (6 bases). The V gene's germline CDR1 is LGHDT and CDR2 YNNKEL (reference sequence). V was trimmed by 4 bases and J by 1 base, leaving 11 bases between them. This CDR3 contains 14 residues. CDR3 sequence: CASSPRTGSYEQYF. The CDR3 coding sequence is TGTGCCAGCAGCCCCCGAACAGGGTCCTACGAGCAGTACTTC.

The CDR3 region has the DNA TGTGCCAGTAAGAGCGACGTTAACACTGAAGCTTTCTTT. This codes for CASKSDVNTEAFF. The chain couples TRBV19 to TRBJ1-1; D gene unclear. There are 13 residues in the CDR3. CDR1 is LNHDA, CDR2 SQIVND, per germline (reference sequence). V lost 7 bases and J lost 2, with 11 bases in between. Full variable domain (rest looked up from reference TRBV19 and TRBJ1-1): DGGITQSPKYLFRKEGQNVTLSCEQNLNHDAMYWYRQDPGQGLRLIYYSQIVNDFQKGDIAEGYSVSREKKESFPLTVTSAQKNPTAFYLCASKSDVNTEAFFGQGTRLTVV.

The rearrangement joins TRBV6-6 to TRBJ1-6; weak D call: TRBD1 (5 bases). This CDR3 has 16 amino acids. Germline CDR1 MNHNY, CDR2 SVGAGI (reference sequence). The V end lost 8 bases, the J end lost 7 bases, and 21 bases lay between the germline ends. The CDR3 DNA follows: TGTGCCAGCTTTGGGGGGACTTACCTTACCAATTCACCCCTCCACTTT. It specifies CASFGGTYLTNSPLHF.

The CDR3 here is CASSERMGLVYEQYF. The CDR3, as DNA: TGTGCCAGCAGTGAACGGATGGGACTAGTCTACGAGCAGTACTTC. V is TRBV2 and J is TRBJ2-7, with 8 bases aligning to TRBD2. The CDR3 is 15 amino acids. CDR1 SNHLY and CDR2 FYNNEI come from the germline V gene. The trim removed 2 bases at V and 3 bases at J, leaving 6 bases unmatched.

The V and J genes are TRBV4-1 and TRBJ1-2; TRBD1 is a possible D gene (5 bases). Germline V CDR1 and CDR2: MGHRA, YSYEKL. The CDR3 loop spans 17 amino acids. Deletions cut 3 bases from V and 0 bases from J, with 17 bases between. The CDR3 spells CASSHTGRVQANYGYTF. CDR3 DNA: TGCGCCAGCAGCCATACCGGGAGGGTACAGGCTAACTATGGCTACACCTTC.

This clone was observed once. The chain links TRBV27 to TRBJ1-6; tentative D call: TRBD1 (6 bases). CDR1 is MNHEY and CDR2 is SMNVEV in the germline V gene (reference sequence). The ends were cut back, 4 bases at V and 0 bases at J, with 16 bases in the middle. CDR3 length: 18 amino acids. The CDR3 DNA reads TGTGCCAGCAGTTCCACCCGGGACATTCTCTCCTATAATTCACCCCTCCACTTT. This sequence encodes CASSSTRDILSYNSPLHF.

The chain combines TRBV10-3 with TRBJ2-7, with 7 bases lining up with TRBD1. The CDR3 totals 13 residues. Germline V gives CDR1 ENHRY, CDR2 SYGVKD. After removal of 7 bases from V and 5 bases from J, the junction contained 8 bases not matched to a gene. The CDR3 reads CAITLDRINEQYF. The CDR3 DNA follows: TGTGCCATCACCTTGGACAGGATCAACGAGCAGTACTTC.

The chain carries TRBV7-3 and TRBJ2-2; possibly TRBD1 for D (6 bases). Germline CDR1 and CDR2: SGHTA and FQGTGA. The CDR3 totals 14 residues. Trimming shortened V by 2 bases and J by 3 bases, and 7 bases separated the two germline ends. The CDR3 nucleotides are TGTGCCAGCAGCTTAGAGGGGGACACCGGGGAGCTGTTTTTT. Translation gives CASSLEGDTGELFF.

V gene TRBV12-5 combines with J gene TRBJ2-7; the D gene is possibly TRBD1 (6 bases). The germline CDR1 and CDR2 sequences are LGHNT and FRNRAP. Between the trimmed V and J ends, which lost 2 bases and 4 bases, there was a span of 18 bases. CDR3 length equals 16 residues. The CDR3 sequence: CASGLPNPDSTYEQYF. CDR3 bases: TGTGCTAGTGGTTTGCCAAACCCGGACAGTACTTACGAGCAGTACTTC.

This clone has only one observation. The chain employs TRBV2 and TRBJ1-5; 9 bases are a match to TRBD1. Looked up from germline, CDR1 is SNHLY and CDR2 is FYNNEI. V was clipped by 8 bases and J by 11 bases; unmatched bases: 13. The CDR3 covers 14 residues. For the CDR3, the DNA is TGTGCCAGCGGGCCCACGGGACAGGGTAGGACCCAGCATTTT. Residues: CASGPTGQGRTQHF. Using reference TRBV2 and TRBJ1-5 for the parts outside the CDR3, the full variable domain is EPEVTQTPSHQVTQMGQEVILRCVPISNHLYFYWYRQILGQKVEFLVSFYNNEISEKSEIFDDQFSVERPDGSNFTLKIRSTKLEDSAMYFCASGPTGQGRTQHFGDGTRLSIL.

This chain joins TRBV19 and TRBJ2-1; 9 positions match TRBD1. Germline V gene sequence: CDR1 LNHDA, CDR2 SQIVND (reference sequence). This CDR3 has 15 residues. With 5 bases clipped from V and 4 bases from J, the junction kept 6 bases outside the gene matches. The DNA of the CDR3 is TGTGCCAGTAGTCCCCGACAGGGGGTTTACAATGAGCAGTTCTTC. Protein product: CASSPRQGVYNEQFF. Supplemented by reference TRBV19 and TRBJ2-1, the full variable domain reads DGGITQSPKYLFRKEGQNVTLSCEQNLNHDAMYWYRQDPGQGLRLIYYSQIVNDFQKGDIAEGYSVSREKKESFPLTVTSAQKNPTAFYLCASSPRQGVYNEQFFGPGTRLTVL.

The chain links TRBV30 to TRBJ2-5, with 10 positions matching TRBD1. Trimming at V came to 2 bases and at J to 3 bases, leaving 6 bases not matched to a gene. The CDR3 covers 15 residues. CDR1 GTSNPN and CDR2 SVGIG come from the germline V gene (reference sequence). The DNA of the CDR3 is TGTGCCTGGAGTCAGGACAGGGGGGCGAAAGAGACCCAGTACTTC. Encoded protein: CAWSQDRGAKETQYF.